This is a list of T cell receptor beta chains from one sample in a study of cytomegalovirus exposure and HLA in healthy donors. Only in-frame clones appear in the TCRdb table, and some are missing; sequencing was by immunoSEQ multiplex PCR. The sample has 90,000 to 100,000 clones; about 80% are singletons. Material for sequencing was PBMCs. Source of these receptors: a woman between 55 and 75 years old in good health and CMV-seronegative. The CDR3 runs from the conserved cysteine through the conserved F or W. The D gene is left open where the match is weak. Size tells how often a clone was seen (once, few, many) or the class of an expanded clone, and some rows leave it out.

TRBJ2-3,.,TRBV9,TRBD2,CASSVPQSGGISTDTQYF,TGTGCCAGCAGCGTACCCCAGAGCGGGGGGATTAGCACAGATACGCAGTATTTT
TRBJ1-2,.,TRBV2,TRBD1,CASKAGGGFSGYTF,TGTGCCAGTAAAGCAGGGGGCGGGTTTAGCGGCTACACCTTC
TRBJ1-2,.,TRBV5-6,.,CASSLTGYGYTF,TGTGCCAGCAGCTTGACAGGCTATGGCTACACCTTC
TRBJ1-1,.,TRBV29-1,TRBD1,CSGDRVNTEAFF,TGCAGCGGGGACAGGGTGAACACTGAAGCTTTCTTT
TRBJ1-2,.,TRBV9,.,CASSVAIDTDGANYGYTF,TGTGCCAGCAGCGTAGCTATAGACACCGATGGCGCGAACTATGGCTACACCTTC
TRBJ1-1,.,TRBV2,.,CASSEGRAGAFF,TGTGCCAGCAGTGAAGGGCGGGCCGGGGCTTTCTTT
TRBJ2-1,.,TRBV25-1,TRBD2,CASRERGGDYNEQFF,TGTGCCAGCAGGGAACGGGGGGGCGACTACAATGAGCAGTTCTTC
TRBJ2-1,.,TRBV19,TRBD2,CASSSGTSGKLGSYNEQFF,TGTGCCAGTTCTTCCGGGACTAGCGGAAAATTGGGCTCCTACAATGAGCAGTTCTTC
TRBJ2-3,.,TRBV5-8,TRBD2,CASSRGLAGDYRTDTQYF,TGTGCCAGCAGCCGGGGACTAGCGGGAGATTATCGCACAGATACGCAGTATTTT
TRBJ1-2,few,TRBV6-1,.,CASTGQFLYGYTF,TGTGCCAGCACTGGACAGTTCCTCTATGGCTACACCTTC
TRBJ1-3,.,TRBV4-3,.,CASSQDGSSGNTIYF,TGCGCCAGCAGCCAAGATGGCAGCTCTGGAAACACCATATATTTT
TRBJ2-2,.,TRBV30,.,CAWDHQYTGELFF,TGTGCCTGGGATCATCAGTACACCGGGGAGCTGTTTTTT
TRBJ1-1,.,TRBV27,.,CASSLRQGSTEAFF,TGTGCCAGCAGTTTACGGCAGGGGAGTACTGAAGCTTTCTTT
TRBJ2-2,.,TRBV15,TRBD2,CATSSAAGGNTGELFF,TGTGCCACCAGCAGTGCAGCGGGGGGGAACACCGGGGAGCTGTTTTTT
TRBJ1-5,few,TRBV4-3,.,CASSQDSGVGQPQHF,TGCGCCAGCAGCCAAGATTCAGGGGTAGGTCAGCCCCAGCATTTT
TRBJ2-1,.,TRBV12-5,TRBD2,CASGPGTSGIYNEQFF,TGTGCTAGTGGTCCCGGGACTAGCGGGATTTACAATGAGCAGTTCTTC
TRBJ1-5,.,TRBV9,.,CASSDTGSVQPQHF,TGTGCCAGCAGCGATACAGGGTCTGTTCAGCCCCAGCATTTT
TRBJ2-7,.,TRBV28,.,CASSSVGAYEQYF,TGTGCCAGCAGTTCCGTCGGGGCCTACGAGCAGTACTTC
TRBJ2-7,.,TRBV29-1,TRBD1,CSVESDRGFHEQYF,TGCAGCGTTGAATCGGACAGGGGGTTCCACGAGCAGTACTTC
TRBJ2-6,.,TRBV25-1,.,CASRPGGAGANVLTF,TGTGCCAGCAGGCCTGGGGGCGCTGGGGCCAACGTCCTGACTTTC
TRBJ2-5,few,TRBV7-2,.,CASSLESGEGETQYF,TGTGCCAGCAGCTTAGAATCGGGGGAAGGGGAGACCCAGTACTTC